This TCR beta chain appears in the sequencing data of a study of T cell responses to AZD1222 COVID-19 vaccine. The study's findings and limits: The donors showed a predominance of white British ancestry and of females, with possible underestimation of clonal diversity.

As for this clone: Its cognate antigen is unknown.

Data came from immunoSEQ multiplex PCR; TCRdb stores just in-frame clones and leaves some out. The data show fewer than 90,000 clones, 75% to 95% seen once. Researchers grouped second doses given at about 4 or about 12 weeks into one pool. With 1 base clipped from V and 4 bases from J, the junction kept 12 bases outside the gene matches. This CDR3 is built from 17 residues. Germline loops: CDR1 SGHVS, CDR2 FNYEAQ. The source was peripheral blood, collected 28 days after the second AZD1222 dose. The receptor comes from an adult who received the AZD1222 COVID-19 vaccine. This sequence joins TRBV7-6 and TRBJ1-1, with TRBD1 identical over 7 bases. Here the CDR3 reads CASSLGGGTGAATEAFF. The CDR3 DNA sequence: TGTGCCAGCAGCTTAGGAGGGGGCACAGGGGCCGCCACTGAAGCTTTCTTT.